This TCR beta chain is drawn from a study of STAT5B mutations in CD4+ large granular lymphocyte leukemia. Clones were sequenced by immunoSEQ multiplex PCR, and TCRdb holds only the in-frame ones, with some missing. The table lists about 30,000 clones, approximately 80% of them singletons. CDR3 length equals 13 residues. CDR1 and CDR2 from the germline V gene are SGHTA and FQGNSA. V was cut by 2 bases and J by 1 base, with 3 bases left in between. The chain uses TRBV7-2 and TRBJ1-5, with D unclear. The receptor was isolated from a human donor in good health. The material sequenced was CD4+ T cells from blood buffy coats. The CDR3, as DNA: TGTGCCAGCAGCTTACAGAGCAATCAGCCCCAGCATTTT. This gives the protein CASSLQSNQPQHF.